This T cell receptor beta chain is from a study of blood T cell repertoires in COVID-19. The germline V gene encodes CDR1 ENHRY and CDR2 SYGVKD. The V end was cut by 7 bases, the J end by 4 bases, with 13 bases between. CDR3 length: 13 amino acids. Profiling relied on immunoSEQ multiplex PCR, and the TCRdb table lists in-frame clones only, not all of them. The table lists some 260,000 clones, 88% of them singletons. The material sequenced was peripheral blood. The sequence was obtained from a middle-aged woman who had recovered from COVID-19. The J gene is TRBJ2-5, the V gene TRBV10-3; weak D call: TRBD1 (5 bases). CDR3 region: CAITNGAGETQYF. Written as DNA, the CDR3 is TGTGCCATCACAAATGGGGCCGGAGAGACCCAGTACTTC.